The source of this T cell receptor beta chain is a study of CD8+ T cells in alopecia areata. As for the study in general: It was oral tofacitinib, at 5 to 10 mg twice daily, that treated patients received.

The CDR3 is made up of 15 amino acids. V was clipped by 2 bases and J by 4 bases, with 14 bases between them. The germline CDR1 and CDR2 sequences are MNHEY and SVGAGI. As the sequencing template, cDNA was produced by extracting RNA and reverse transcribing it. The protocol was immunoSEQ multiplex PCR, while the TCRdb copy is restricted to in-frame clones and leaves out a portion. The sample contains roughly 150,000 clones, about 59% of which appear only once. This clone was detected once. Stated treatment: oral pan-JAK inhibitor, 5-10 mg twice daily. The chain combines TRBV6-5 with TRBJ2-5; the D call may be TRBD1 or TRBD2 (5 bases each). Sample: CD8+ T cells sorted from blood, taken at week 4, from a patient treated with tofacitinib. The receptor was isolated from a human donor with alopecia areata. CDR3 sequence: CASSYALAGTETQYF. CDR3 DNA sequence: TGTGCCAGCAGTTACGCATTAGCCGGGACAGAGACCCAGTACTTC.